Below, 12 T cell receptor beta chains from the same sample are listed, as sequenced in a study of cytomegalovirus exposure and HLA in healthy donors (dated 2017 in TCRdb). To prepare the library, the immunoSEQ multiplex PCR assay was applied. For the multiplex PCR, a mixture combining 60 forward primers for TCR Vbeta segments and 13 reverse primers for TCR Jbeta segments was used. TCRdb retrieved this table from immuneACCESS and kept in-frame rearrangements only. Not all clones are present; in checked studies, unresolved V genes account for under half, and no reason is known for the remainder. Counted in this sample were approximately 80,000 clones; 74% of them appeared once. Of the sample, 20% to 25% is held by the ten largest clones. Sequencing was performed on PBMCs. The receptors were sampled from a man aged 25-45 years in good health and CMV-seropositive.

The rearrangement links TRBV29-1 to TRBJ2-7, with 9 bases that match TRBD2. V dropped 7 bases and J dropped 3; count of bases not matched to a gene: 7. CDR3 length equals 13 residues. The V gene's germline CDR1 is SQVTM and CDR2 ANQGSEA. The CDR3 is CSGGSGGNYEQYF. CDR3 in DNA: TGCAGCGGGGGGAGCGGGGGGAACTACGAGCAGTACTTC.

The J gene is TRBJ2-7, the V gene TRBV7-6; possibly TRBD2 for D (5 bases). This CDR3 is built from 13 residues. V gave up 1 base and J gave up 6 bases, with 10 bases separating them. The germline V gene encodes CDR1 SGHVS and CDR2 FNYEAQ. CDR3 coding DNA: TGTGCCAGCAGCTTAGGGCTAGCTCTCGAGCAGTACTTC. It codes for CASSLGLALEQYF.

The V call is TRBV6-5, the J call TRBJ2-7, with 11 bases fitting TRBD2. J lost 4 bases, V lost 6 bases, and 5 bases had no gene match. The CDR3 contains 14 residues. Germline assignment: CDR1 MNHEY and CDR2 SVGAGI. CDR3 protein: CASSAGTSGYEQYF. In nucleotides, the CDR3 is TGTGCCAGCAGCGCCGGGACTAGCGGTTACGAGCAGTACTTC.

The rearrangement joins TRBV5-1 to TRBJ2-2; 10 bases map to TRBD2. V was pared by 4 bases and J by 1 base, with 4 bases of the junction left unmatched. Per germline, CDR1 SGHRS and CDR2 YFSETQ. The CDR3 has 16 residues. CDR3 region: CASSLTSGMNTGELFF. For the CDR3, the DNA is TGCGCCAGCAGCCTTACTAGCGGGATGAACACCGGGGAGCTGTTTTTT.

The sample holds a few counts of this clone. The chain has TRBV30 and TRBJ1-3, with a weak D call TRBD1 (6 bases). Trimming stripped 4 bases from V and 2 bases from J, with 9 bases between. The CDR3 runs to 13 residues. Germline assignment: CDR1 GTSNPN and CDR2 SVGIG (reference sequence). The CDR3 loop reads CAWNQGTGNTIYF. Written as DNA, the CDR3 is TGTGCCTGGAATCAGGGGACTGGAAACACCATATATTTT.

This clone was detected once. V usage is TRBV2 and J usage is TRBJ1-1; TRBD1 agrees at 8 bases. This CDR3 has 14 amino acids. Germline trimming cut 5 bases from V and 0 bases from J; bases unmatched to any gene: 2. Germline V gene data show CDR1 as SNHLY and CDR2 as FYNNEI. Written as DNA, the CDR3 is TGTGCCAGCAGTCAGGGGGCCATGAACACTGAAGCTTTCTTT. Amino acids: CASSQGAMNTEAFF. Variable domain in full (rest from reference TRBV2 and TRBJ1-1): EPEVTQTPSHQVTQMGQEVILRCVPISNHLYFYWYRQILGQKVEFLVSFYNNEISEKSEIFDDQFSVERPDGSNFTLKIRSTKLEDSAMYFCASSQGAMNTEAFFGQGTRLTVV.

The CDR3 here is CASSLLAAKTDTQYF. In DNA, the CDR3 is TGTGCCAGCAGCTTACTAGCGGCGAAGACAGATACGCAGTATTTT. J is TRBJ2-3 and V is TRBV7-3; 7 bases fit TRBD2. Germline V gene data show CDR1 as SGHTA and CDR2 as FQGTGA. V lost 2 bases, J lost 3 bases, and 5 bases stayed unmatched. CDR3 size: 15 residues.

The rearrangement joins TRBV5-4 to TRBJ2-7; TRBD1 aligns across 9 bases. V shed 3 bases and J 6 bases; nucleotides not matched to a gene: 10. Germline loops: CDR1 SGHNT, CDR2 YYREEE (reference sequence). This CDR3 is 15 amino acids long. The CDR3 DNA sequence: TGTGCCAGCAGCTCGGACAGGGGAGAATCGGGCGAGCAGTACTTC. This translates into CASSSDRGESGEQYF.

The chain uses TRBV10-3 and TRBJ1-4, with TRBD1 identical over 7 bases. The CDR3 runs to 14 residues. Losses at the gene ends were 6 bases for V and 5 bases for J; bases not matched to a gene: 6. CDR1 ENHRY and CDR2 SYGVKD come from the germline V gene. The DNA for the CDR3 is TGTGCCATCAGCCCGGGACAGACGAATGAAAAACTGTTTTTT. This translates into CAISPGQTNEKLFF.

The chain joins TRBV27 to TRBJ2-7; tentative D call: TRBD2 (5 bases). The CDR3 is made up of 15 amino acids. Trimming removed 3 bases at V and 1 base at J, with 13 bases between. Per germline, CDR1 MNHEY and CDR2 SMNVEV (reference sequence). CDR3 sequence: CASSLTTSRSYEQYF. The DNA of the CDR3 is TGTGCCAGCAGTTTGACTACTAGTAGGTCCTACGAGCAGTACTTC.

In its sample, this clone was seen once. The V gene is TRBV28, the J gene TRBJ1-1, with 7 bases fitting TRBD1. The CDR3 spans 17 residues. J lost 3 bases, V lost 5 bases, and 15 bases had no gene match. Germline V gene sequence: CDR1 MDHEN, CDR2 SYDVKM. The CDR3 is CASSQYRQGWVDTEAFF. CDR3 bases: TGTGCCAGCAGTCAGTACAGACAGGGCTGGGTGGACACTGAAGCTTTCTTT.

The chain combines TRBV10-2 with TRBJ1-1; D is ambiguous. The germline V gene has CDR1 WSHSY and CDR2 SAAADI. V dropped 3 bases and J dropped 5 bases, with 7 bases sitting between them. CDR3 length: 12 amino acids. Here the CDR3 DNA reads TGCGCCAGCAGTGACGGTATAACTGAAGCTTTCTTT. It translates to CASSDGITEAFF.